The source of this T cell receptor (beta chain) is a study of shared clonotypes between healthy human individuals. Germline CDR1 is SGDLS and CDR2 is YYNGEE. Between the trimmed V and J ends, which lost 4 bases and 0 bases, there was a span of 3 bases. The CDR3 is 12 amino acids. Data came from immunoSEQ multiplex PCR; TCRdb stores just in-frame clones and leaves some out. The profile shows some 1.5 million clones, around 95% of them singletons. The chain uses TRBV9 and TRBJ2-3, with D uncertain. The TCR sequence derives from a man aged 25 to 40 in good health. What was sequenced was naive CD4+ T cells sorted from blood. Noted subset: CD45RA+ positively selected. The CDR3 sequence: CASSLSTDTQYF. In DNA, the CDR3 is TGTGCCAGCAGCCTCAGCACAGATACGCAGTATTTT.